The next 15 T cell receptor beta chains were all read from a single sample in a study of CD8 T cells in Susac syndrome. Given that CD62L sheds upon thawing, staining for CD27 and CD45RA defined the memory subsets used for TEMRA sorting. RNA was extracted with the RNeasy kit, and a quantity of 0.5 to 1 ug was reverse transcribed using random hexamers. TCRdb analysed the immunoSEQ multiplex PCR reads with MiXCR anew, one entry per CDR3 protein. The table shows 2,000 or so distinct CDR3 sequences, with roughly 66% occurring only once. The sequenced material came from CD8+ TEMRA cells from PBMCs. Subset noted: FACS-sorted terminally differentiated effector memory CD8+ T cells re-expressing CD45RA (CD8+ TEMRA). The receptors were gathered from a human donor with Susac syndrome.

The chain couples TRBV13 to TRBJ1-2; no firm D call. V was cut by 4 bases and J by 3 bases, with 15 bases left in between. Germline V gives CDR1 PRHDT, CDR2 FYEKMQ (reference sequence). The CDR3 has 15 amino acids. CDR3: CASSSIPSWDYGYTF. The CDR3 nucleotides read TGTGCCAGCAGCTCCATACCATCCTGGGACTATGGCTACACCTTC.

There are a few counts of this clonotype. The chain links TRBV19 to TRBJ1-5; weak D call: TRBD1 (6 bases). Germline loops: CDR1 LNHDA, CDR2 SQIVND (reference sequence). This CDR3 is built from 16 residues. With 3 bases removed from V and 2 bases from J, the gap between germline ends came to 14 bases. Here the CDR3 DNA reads TGTGCCAGTAGTATTGAAATGGACAGTGGCAATCAGCCCCAGCATTTT. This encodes CASSIEMDSGNQPQHF.

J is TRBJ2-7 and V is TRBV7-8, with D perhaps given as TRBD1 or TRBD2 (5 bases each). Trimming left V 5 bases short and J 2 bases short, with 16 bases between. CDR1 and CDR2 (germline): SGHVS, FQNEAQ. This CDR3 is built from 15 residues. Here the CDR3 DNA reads TGTGCCAGCAGCCTGGGCCTGGGGGTAACCTACGAGCAGTACGTC. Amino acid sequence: CASSLGLGVTYEQYV.

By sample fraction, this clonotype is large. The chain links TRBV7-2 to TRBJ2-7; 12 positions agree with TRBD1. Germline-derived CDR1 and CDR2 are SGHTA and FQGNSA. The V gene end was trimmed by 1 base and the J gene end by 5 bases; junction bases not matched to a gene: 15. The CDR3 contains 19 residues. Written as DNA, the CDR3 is TGTGCCAGCAGCTTAGTTTTGGGGACAGGGGGCCTCCAGGCCGACGAGCAGTACTTC. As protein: CASSLVLGTGGLQADEQYF.

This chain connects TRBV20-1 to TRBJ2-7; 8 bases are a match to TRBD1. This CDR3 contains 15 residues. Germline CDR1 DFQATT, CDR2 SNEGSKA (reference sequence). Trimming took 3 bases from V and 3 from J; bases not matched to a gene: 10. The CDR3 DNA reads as TGCAGTGCTAGCGGAATAGACAGGGGATTCTACGAGCAGTACTTC. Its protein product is CSASGIDRGFYEQYF.

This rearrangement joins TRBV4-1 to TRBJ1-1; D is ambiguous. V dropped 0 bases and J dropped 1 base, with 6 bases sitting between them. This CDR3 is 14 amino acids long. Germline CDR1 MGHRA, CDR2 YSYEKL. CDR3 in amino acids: CASSQDAGNTEAFF. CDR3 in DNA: TGCGCCAGCAGCCAAGATGCGGGGAACACTGAAGCTTTCTTT.

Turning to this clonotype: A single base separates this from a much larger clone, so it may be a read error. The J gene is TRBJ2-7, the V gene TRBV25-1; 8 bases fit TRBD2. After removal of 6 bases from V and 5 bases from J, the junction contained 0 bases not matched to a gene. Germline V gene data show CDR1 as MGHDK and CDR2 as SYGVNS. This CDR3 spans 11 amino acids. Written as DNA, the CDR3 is TGTGCCAGCAGCGGGGGGGACGAGCAGTACTTC. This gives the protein CASSGGDEQYF.

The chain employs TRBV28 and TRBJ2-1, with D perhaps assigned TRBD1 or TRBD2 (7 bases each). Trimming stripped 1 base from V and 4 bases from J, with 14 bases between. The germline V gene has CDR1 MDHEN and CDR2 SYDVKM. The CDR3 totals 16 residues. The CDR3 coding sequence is TGTGCCAGCAGTTTATTTCCAGGGGGGGAATACAATGAGCAGTTCTTC. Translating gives CASSLFPGGEYNEQFF.

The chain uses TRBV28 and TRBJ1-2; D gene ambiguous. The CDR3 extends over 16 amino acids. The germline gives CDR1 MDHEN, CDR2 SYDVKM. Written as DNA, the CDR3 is TGTGGCAGTGGATTGCGTCATAGCCGAAAGACCTATGGCTACACCTTC. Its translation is CGSGLRHSRKTYGYTF.

This chain's CDR3 is CASSLSSLLGDEQFF. The CDR3 bases are TGTGCCAGCAGTTTGAGTAGTCTCCTCGGGGATGAGCAGTTCTTC. The chain joins TRBV12-3 or TRBV12-4 to TRBJ2-1; the D gene is possibly TRBD2 (5 bases). V was shortened by 3 bases and J by 8 bases, with 17 bases between the two germline ends. The CDR3 runs 15 residues.

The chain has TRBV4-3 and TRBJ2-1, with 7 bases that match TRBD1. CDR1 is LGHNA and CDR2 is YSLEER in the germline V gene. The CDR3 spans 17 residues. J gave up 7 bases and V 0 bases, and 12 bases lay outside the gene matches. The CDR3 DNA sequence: TGCGCCAGCAGCCAAGATTGGGACAGCGGAGCAAGGAATGAGCAGTTCTTC. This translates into CASSQDWDSGARNEQFF.

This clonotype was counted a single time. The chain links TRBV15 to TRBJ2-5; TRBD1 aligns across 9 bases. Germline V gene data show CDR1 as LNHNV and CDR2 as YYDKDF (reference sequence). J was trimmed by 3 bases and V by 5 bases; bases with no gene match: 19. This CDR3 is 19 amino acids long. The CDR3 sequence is CATSSERPPWTGVKETQYF. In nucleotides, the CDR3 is TGTGCCACCAGCTCAGAGAGGCCGCCTTGGACAGGGGTAAAAGAGACCCAGTACTTC.

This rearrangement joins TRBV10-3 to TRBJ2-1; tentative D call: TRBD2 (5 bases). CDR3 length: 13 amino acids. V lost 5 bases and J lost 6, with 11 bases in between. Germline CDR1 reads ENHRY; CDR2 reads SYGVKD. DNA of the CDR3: TGTGCCATCAGTTCGCGGGTGCCCAATGAGCAGTTCTTC. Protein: CAISSRVPNEQFF.

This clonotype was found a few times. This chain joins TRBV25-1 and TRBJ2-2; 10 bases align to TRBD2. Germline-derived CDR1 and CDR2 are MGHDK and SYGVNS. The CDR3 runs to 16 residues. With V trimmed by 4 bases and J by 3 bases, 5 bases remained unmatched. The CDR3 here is CASSASSGGYTGELFF. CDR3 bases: TGTGCCAGCAGTGCCTCTAGCGGGGGATACACCGGGGAGCTGTTTTTT.

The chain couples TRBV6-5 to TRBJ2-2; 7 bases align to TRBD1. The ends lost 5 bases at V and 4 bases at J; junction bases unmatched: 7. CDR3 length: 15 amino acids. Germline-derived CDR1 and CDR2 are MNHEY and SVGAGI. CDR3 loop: CASSRGTESTGELFF. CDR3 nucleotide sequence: TGTGCCAGCAGTAGAGGGACAGAAAGCACCGGGGAGCTGTTTTTT.